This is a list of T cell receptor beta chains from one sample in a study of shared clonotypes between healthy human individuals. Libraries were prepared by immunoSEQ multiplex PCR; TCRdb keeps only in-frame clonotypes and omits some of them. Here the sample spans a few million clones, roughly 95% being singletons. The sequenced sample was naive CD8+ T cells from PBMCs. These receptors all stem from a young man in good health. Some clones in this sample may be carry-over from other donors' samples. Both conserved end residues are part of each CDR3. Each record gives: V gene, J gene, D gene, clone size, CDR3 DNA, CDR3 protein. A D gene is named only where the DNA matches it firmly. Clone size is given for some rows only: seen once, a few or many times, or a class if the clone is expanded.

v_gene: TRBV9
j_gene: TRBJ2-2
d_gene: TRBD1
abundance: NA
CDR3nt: TGTGCCAGCAGCTCTCCAGGGGGTGGGACCGGGGAGCTGTTTTTT
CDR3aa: CASSSPGGGTGELFF

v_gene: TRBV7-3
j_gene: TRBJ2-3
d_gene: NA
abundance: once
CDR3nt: TGTGCCAGCAGCTTACGGAGAACTAGCACAGATACGCAGTATTTT
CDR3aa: CASSLRRTSTDTQYF

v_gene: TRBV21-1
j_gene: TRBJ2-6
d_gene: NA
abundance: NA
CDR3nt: TGTGCCAGCCCGACAGGGGGCCCCTCGGGCGTCCTGACTTTC
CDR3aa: CASPTGGPSGVLTF

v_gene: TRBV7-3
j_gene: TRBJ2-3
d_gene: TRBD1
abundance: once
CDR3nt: TGTGCCAGCAGCTCCACAAATCTCAGGGGGAGTACGCAGTATTTT
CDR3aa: CASSSTNLRGSTQYF

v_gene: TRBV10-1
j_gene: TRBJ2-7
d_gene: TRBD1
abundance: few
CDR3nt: TGCGCCAGCAGTGAACCTGGACAGGCCTACGAGCAGTACTTC
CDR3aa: CASSEPGQAYEQYF

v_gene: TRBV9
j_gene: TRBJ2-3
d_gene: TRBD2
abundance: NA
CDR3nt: TGTGCCAGCAGCCCCCGGGGGGGAGATACGCAGTATTTT
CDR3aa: CASSPRGGDTQYF

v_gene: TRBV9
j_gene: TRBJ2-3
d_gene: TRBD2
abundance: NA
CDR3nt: TGTGCCAGCAGCGTGACTAGCGACGGAGATACGCAGTATTTT
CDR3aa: CASSVTSDGDTQYF

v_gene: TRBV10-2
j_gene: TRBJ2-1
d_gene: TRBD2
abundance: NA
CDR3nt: TGCGCCAGCAGTGAGTCGCCTAGCGGGACCAATGAGCAGTTCTTC
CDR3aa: CASSESPSGTNEQFF

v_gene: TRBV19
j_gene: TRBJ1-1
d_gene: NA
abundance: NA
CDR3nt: TGTGCCAGTAGTACTCGGTCCGATGCCTTGAACACTGAAGCTTTCTTT
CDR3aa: CASSTRSDALNTEAFF

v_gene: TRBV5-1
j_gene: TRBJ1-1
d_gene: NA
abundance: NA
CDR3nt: TGCGCCAGCAGCCTTCCGACACTGAACACTGAAGCTTTCTTT
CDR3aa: CASSLPTLNTEAFF

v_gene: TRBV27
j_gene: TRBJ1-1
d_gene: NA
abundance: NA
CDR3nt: TGTGCCAGCAGCTTACAAGGGCGCGACACTGAAGCTTTCTTT
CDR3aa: CASSLQGRDTEAFF

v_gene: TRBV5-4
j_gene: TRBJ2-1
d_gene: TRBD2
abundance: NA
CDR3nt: TGTGCCAGCAGCTGGGAGCGGGGGATGGATGAGCAGTTCTTC
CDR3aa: CASSWERGMDEQFF

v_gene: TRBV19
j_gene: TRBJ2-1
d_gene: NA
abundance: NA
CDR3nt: TGTGCCAGTAGTATTCTGACACCCCTTGGGAGTGAGCAGTTCTTC
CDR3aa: CASSILTPLGSEQFF

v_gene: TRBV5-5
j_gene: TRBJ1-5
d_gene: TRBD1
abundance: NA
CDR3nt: TGTGCCAGCAGCTTCGGACAGGGATTGATTCAGCCCCAGCATTTT
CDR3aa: CASSFGQGLIQPQHF

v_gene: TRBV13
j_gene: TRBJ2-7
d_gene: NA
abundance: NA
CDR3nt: TGTGCCAGCAGCTTATACCTTGCAGCCTACGAGCAGTACTTC
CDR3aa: CASSLYLAAYEQYF

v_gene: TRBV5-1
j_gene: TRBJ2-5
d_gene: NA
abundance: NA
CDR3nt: TGCGCCAGCAGCGGACGGACAGAGTTTATGGAGACCCAGTACTTC
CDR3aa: CASSGRTEFMETQYF

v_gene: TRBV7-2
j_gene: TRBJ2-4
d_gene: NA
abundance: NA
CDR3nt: TGTGCCAGCAGTTTAGGACATCTGGGACGGAAAAACATTCAGTACTTC
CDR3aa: CASSLGHLGRKNIQYF

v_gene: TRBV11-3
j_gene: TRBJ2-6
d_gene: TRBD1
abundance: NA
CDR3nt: TGTGCCAGCAGCCAAAAGAGGGGGCCTGGGGCCAACGTCCTGACTTTC
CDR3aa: CASSQKRGPGANVLTF

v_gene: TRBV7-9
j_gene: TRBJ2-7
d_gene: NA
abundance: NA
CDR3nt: TGTGCCAGCAGCTTTGCGTTCAGCTCCTACGAGCAGTACTTC
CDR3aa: CASSFAFSSYEQYF

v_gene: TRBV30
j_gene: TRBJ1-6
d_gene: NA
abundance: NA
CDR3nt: TGTGCCTGGAGTGCCTCGACCCCTTCTCCCCTCCACTTT
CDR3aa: CAWSASTPSPLHF

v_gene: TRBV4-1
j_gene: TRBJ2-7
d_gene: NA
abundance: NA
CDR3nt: TGCGCCAGCAGCCACCGGGTCGACTACGAGCAGTACTTC
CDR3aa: CASSHRVDYEQYF

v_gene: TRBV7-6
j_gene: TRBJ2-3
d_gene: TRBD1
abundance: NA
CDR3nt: TGTGCCAGCAGCTTCTTACAGGGGGCGCCCCCGGATACGCAGTATTTT
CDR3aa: CASSFLQGAPPDTQYF

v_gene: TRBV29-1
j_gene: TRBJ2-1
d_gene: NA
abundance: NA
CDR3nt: TGCAGCGTCGAACTACCCCTAAGCGGGCCCTACAATGAGCAGTTCTTC
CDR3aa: CSVELPLSGPYNEQFF

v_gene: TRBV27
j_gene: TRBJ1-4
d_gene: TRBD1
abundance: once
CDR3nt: TGTGCCAGCAGTTTATTGGGGACAGGGCTCGGGGGGGAAAAACTGTTTTTT
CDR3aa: CASSLLGTGLGGEKLFF

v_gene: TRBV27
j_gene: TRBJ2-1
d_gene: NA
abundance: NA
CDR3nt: TGTGCCAGCATACCGAGCTCCTACAATGAGCAGTTCTTC
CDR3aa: CASIPSSYNEQFF

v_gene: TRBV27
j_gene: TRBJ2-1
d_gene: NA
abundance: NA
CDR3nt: TGTGCCAGCAGTTTAGGGCTGGGCTACAATGAGCAGTTCTTC
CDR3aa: CASSLGLGYNEQFF

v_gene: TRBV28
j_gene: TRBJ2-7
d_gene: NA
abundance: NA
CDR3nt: TGTGCCAGCAGTTTAATCTTCCCGGGGGCGCGCTACGAGCAGTACTTC
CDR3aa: CASSLIFPGARYEQYF

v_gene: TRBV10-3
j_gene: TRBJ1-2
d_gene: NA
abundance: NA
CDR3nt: TGTGCCATCAGTGTGGCAGGGCGCGGTGGCTACACCTTC
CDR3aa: CAISVAGRGGYTF

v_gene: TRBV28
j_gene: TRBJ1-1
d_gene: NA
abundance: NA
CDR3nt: TGTGCCAGCAGTTTATATGGAAACACTGAAGCTTTCTTT
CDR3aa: CASSLYGNTEAFF

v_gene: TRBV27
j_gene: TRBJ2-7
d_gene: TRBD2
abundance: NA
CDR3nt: TGTGCCAGCAGTTTATCTTTAGCGGGAGGACGCTACGAGCAGTACTTC
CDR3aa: CASSLSLAGGRYEQYF

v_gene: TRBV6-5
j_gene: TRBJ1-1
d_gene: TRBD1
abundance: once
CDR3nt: TGTGCCAGCAGTTACTCCCAACGACAGGGTTGGACTGAAGCTTTCTTT
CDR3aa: CASSYSQRQGWTEAFF

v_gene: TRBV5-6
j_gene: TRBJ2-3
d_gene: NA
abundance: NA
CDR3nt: TGTGCCAGCAGCACCGCCGACGTGCAGTATTTT
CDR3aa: CASSTADVQYF

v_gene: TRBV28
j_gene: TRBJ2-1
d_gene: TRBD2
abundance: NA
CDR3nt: TGTGCCAGCAGTCTACCTAGCGGGAGTTTAAACAATGAGCAGTTCTTC
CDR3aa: CASSLPSGSLNNEQFF

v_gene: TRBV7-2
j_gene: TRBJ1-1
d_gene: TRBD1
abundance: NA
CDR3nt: TGTGCCAGCAGCCTGAGTCCCCTTGACAGGGGTGGGGGAGCTTTCTTT
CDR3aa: CASSLSPLDRGGGAFF

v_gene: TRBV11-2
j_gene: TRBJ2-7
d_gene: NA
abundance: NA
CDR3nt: TGTGCCAGCAGCTTATCGACAGCGATTACCTACGAGCAGTACTTC
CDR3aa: CASSLSTAITYEQYF

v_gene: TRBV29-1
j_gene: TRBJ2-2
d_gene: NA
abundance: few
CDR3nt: TGCAGCGTTAGACTAACCGGGGAGCTGTTTTTT
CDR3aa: CSVRLTGELFF

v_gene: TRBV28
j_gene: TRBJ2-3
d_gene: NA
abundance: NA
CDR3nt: TGTGCCAGCAGTTCCCCTAGGGATACGCAGTATTTT
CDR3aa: CASSSPRDTQYF

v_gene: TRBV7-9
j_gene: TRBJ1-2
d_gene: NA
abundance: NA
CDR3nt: TGTGCCAGCAGCTTCCGAGACAGCAACTATGGCTACACCTTC
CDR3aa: CASSFRDSNYGYTF

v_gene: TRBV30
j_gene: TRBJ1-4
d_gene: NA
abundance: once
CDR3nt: TGTGCCTGGAGTGTTGTGCAGGCGCCTAATGAAAAACTGTTTTTT
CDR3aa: CAWSVVQAPNEKLFF

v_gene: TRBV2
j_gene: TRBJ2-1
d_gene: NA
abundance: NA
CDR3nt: TGTGCCAGCAGCAGGGTTGTATCCCCTTACAATGAGCAGTTCTTC
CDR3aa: CASSRVVSPYNEQFF

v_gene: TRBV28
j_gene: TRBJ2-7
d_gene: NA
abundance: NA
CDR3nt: TGTGCCAGCAGTCAGTCCGGCTCAGGACTAAACTACGAGCAGTACTTC
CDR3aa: CASSQSGSGLNYEQYF

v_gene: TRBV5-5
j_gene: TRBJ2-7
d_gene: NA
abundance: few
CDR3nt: TGTGCCAGCAGCCTGACCTACGAGCAGTACTTC
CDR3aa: CASSLTYEQYF

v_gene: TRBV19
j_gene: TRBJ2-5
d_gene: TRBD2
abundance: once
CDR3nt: TGTGCCAGTAGCCCCCTAGCGGGAGGGCGGGAGACCCAGTACTTC
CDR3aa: CASSPLAGGRETQYF

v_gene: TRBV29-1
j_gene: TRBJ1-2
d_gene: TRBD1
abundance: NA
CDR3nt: TGCAGCATATCAAATGGACAGGGGGTTCAGTATGGCTACACCTTC
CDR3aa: CSISNGQGVQYGYTF

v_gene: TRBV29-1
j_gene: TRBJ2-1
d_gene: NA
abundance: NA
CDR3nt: TGCAGCGTTACAGGGATCCTAGAGCTATACAATGAGCAGTTCTTC
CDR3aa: CSVTGILELYNEQFF

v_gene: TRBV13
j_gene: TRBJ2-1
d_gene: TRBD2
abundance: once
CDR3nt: TGTGCCAGCAGTCCCATAGCGGGATGGGGCAATGAGCAGTTCTTC
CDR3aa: CASSPIAGWGNEQFF

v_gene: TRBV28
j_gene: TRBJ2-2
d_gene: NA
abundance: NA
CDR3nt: TGTGCCAGCAGTTTTGAGGGGGATACCGGGGAGCTGTTTTTT
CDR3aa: CASSFEGDTGELFF

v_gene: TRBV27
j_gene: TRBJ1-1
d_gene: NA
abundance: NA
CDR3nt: TGTGCCAGCAGTTGGGTCGAGGGGAACACTGAAGCTTTCTTT
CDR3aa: CASSWVEGNTEAFF

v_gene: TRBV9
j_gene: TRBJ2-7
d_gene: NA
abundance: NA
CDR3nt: TGTGCCAGCAGCACCGATGCGCTGGCAGGCCTTCCGACCTACGAGCAGTACTTC
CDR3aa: CASSTDALAGLPTYEQYF